These T cell receptor beta chains were read from a single sample in a study of a mutant IDH1 vaccine in newly diagnosed glioma. Method: immunoSEQ multiplex PCR; TCRdb's copy keeps in-frame clones and lacks some. The sample carries about 34,000 clones, around nine tenths recorded once. These receptors lack a known antigen. The source was PBMCs, collected from a glioma patient whose treatment included an IDH1 peptide vaccine. The receptor source for this set is a woman aged 25-40 years with glioma. Both conserved end residues are trimmed from each CDR3.

v_call: TRBV14
cdr3_aa: ASSQVTRYGYT

v_call: TRBV19
cdr3_aa: ASSIGATHTEAF

v_call: TRBV7-8
cdr3_aa: ASSPWGAGYGYT

v_call: TRBV2
cdr3_aa: ASSPSGTAIVGETQY

v_call: TRBV6-6
cdr3_aa: ASTLERGGPDTQY

v_call: TRBV29-1
cdr3_aa: SVVADRYEQY

v_call: TRBV30
cdr3_aa: AWKGRGFGQPQH

v_call: TRBV4-1
cdr3_aa: ASSLPGSRKGYT

v_call: TRBV5-1
cdr3_aa: ASSLAGDTEAF

v_call: TRBV7-2
cdr3_aa: ASSLPGFSYEQY

v_call: TRBV6-6
cdr3_aa: ASSFRPSDTQY

v_call: TRBV4-1
cdr3_aa: ASSHERNTEAF

v_call: TRBV2
cdr3_aa: ASKAAGGTDTQY

v_call: TRBV5-8
cdr3_aa: ASSLEGAGTQY

v_call: TRBV10-3
cdr3_aa: AVGGRDASNQPQH

v_call: TRBV28
cdr3_aa: ASSLRGTGEAF

v_call: TRBV5-1
cdr3_aa: ASSKRQGSSYEQY

v_call: TRBV6-5
cdr3_aa: ASSKGGPTEAF

v_call: TRBV27
cdr3_aa: ASRGGLAPSYEQY

v_call: TRBV7-6
cdr3_aa: ASSLGWGTPSYEQY

v_call: TRBV6-1
cdr3_aa: ASIIVGPPSQELF

v_call: TRBV2
cdr3_aa: ATQGVGQTDSF

v_call: TRBV6-6
cdr3_aa: ASSPNTEAF

v_call: TRBV6-5
cdr3_aa: ASIPGQGWDTEAF

v_call: TRBV2
cdr3_aa: ASTQTSGGSGTGELF

v_call: TRBV11-1
cdr3_aa: ASSTRSPAKGADEQY